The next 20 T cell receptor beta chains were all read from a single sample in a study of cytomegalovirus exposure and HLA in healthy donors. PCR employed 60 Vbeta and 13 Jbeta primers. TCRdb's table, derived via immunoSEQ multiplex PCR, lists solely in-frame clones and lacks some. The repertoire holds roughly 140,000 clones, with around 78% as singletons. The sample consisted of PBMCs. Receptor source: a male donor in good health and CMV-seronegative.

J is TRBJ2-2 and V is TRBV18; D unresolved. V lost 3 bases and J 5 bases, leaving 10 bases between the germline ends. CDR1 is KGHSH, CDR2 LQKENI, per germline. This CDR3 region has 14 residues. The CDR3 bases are TGTGCCAGCTCACCCGGCGGAAGGACCGGGGAGCTGTTTTTT. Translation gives CASSPGGRTGELFF.

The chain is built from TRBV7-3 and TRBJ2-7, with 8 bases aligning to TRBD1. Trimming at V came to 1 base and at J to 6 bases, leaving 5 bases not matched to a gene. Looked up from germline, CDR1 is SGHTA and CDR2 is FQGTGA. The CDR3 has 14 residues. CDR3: CASSLKFQGAEQYF. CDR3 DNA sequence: TGTGCCAGCAGCTTAAAATTCCAGGGGGCCGAGCAGTACTTC.

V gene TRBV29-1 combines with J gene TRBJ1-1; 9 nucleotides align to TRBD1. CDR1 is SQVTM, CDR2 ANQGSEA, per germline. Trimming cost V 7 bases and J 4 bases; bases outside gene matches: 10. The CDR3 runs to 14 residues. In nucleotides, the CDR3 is TGCAGCGGAGGGGGAGGACAGGGGAGCACTGAAGCTTTCTTT. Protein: CSGGGGQGSTEAFF.

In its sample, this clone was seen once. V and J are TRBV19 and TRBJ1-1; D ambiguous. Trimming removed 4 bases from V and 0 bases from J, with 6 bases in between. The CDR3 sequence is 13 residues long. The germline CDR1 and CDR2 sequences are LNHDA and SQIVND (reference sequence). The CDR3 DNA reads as TGTGCCAGTAGTAGGGCCTTGAACACTGAAGCTTTCTTT. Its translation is CASSRALNTEAFF.

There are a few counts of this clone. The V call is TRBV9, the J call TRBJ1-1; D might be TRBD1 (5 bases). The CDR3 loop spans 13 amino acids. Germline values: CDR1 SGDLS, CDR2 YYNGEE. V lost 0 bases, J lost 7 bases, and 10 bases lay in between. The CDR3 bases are TGTGCCAGCAGCGTAGTGGTAGGGGATGAAGCTTTCTTT. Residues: CASSVVVGDEAFF.

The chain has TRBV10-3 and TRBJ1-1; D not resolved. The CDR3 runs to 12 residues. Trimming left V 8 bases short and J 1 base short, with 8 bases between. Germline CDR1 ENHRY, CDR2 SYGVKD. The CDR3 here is CAIGGTNTEAFF. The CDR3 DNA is TGTGCCATCGGAGGAACGAACACTGAAGCTTTCTTT.

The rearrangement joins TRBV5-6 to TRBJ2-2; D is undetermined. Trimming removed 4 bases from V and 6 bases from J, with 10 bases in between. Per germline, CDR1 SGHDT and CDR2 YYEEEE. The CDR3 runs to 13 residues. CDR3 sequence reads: CASSLSGPGELFF. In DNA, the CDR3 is TGTGCCAGCAGCCTGTCGGGTCCCGGGGAGCTGTTTTTT.

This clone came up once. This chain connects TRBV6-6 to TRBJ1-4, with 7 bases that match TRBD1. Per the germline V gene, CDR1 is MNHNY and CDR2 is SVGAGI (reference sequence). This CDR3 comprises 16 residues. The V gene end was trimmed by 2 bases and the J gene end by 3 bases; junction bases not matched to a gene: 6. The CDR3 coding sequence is TGTGCCAGCAGTTACGAGGACAGGCGGGCTAATGAAAAACTGTTTTTT. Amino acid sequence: CASSYEDRRANEKLFF.

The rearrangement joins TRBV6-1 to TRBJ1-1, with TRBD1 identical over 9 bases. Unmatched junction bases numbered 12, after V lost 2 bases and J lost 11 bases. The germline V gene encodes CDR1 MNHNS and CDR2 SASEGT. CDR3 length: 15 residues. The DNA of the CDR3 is TGTGCCAGCAGTGAATTTAGGACAGGGGCCCGAGTGGCTTTCTTT. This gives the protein CASSEFRTGARVAFF.

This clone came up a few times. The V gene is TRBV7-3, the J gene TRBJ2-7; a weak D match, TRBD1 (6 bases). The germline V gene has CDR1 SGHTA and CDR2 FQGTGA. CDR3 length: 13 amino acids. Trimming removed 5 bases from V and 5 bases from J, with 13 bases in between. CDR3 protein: CASSLAGDDEQYF. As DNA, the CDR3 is TGTGCCAGCAGCCTAGCAGGGGACGACGAGCAGTACTTC.

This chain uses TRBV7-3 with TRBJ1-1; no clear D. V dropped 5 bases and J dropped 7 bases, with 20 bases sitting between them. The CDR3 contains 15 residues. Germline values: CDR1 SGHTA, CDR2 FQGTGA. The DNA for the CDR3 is TGTGCCAGCAGCATGGCGGGTGGGCGGCTGGATGAAGCTTTCTTT. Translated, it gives CASSMAGGRLDEAFF.

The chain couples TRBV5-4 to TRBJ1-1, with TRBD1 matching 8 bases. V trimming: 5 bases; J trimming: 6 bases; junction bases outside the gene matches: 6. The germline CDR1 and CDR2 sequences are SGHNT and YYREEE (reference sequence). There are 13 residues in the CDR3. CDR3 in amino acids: CASRSDRGPEAFF. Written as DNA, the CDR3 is TGTGCCAGCAGATCAGACAGGGGCCCTGAAGCTTTCTTT.

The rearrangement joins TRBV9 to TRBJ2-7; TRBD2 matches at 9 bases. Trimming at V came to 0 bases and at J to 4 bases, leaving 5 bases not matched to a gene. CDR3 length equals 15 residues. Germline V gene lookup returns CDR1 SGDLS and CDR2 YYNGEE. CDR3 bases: TGTGCCAGCAGCGTAGGCGGGGGGGCAGTATACGAGCAGTACTTC. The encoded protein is CASSVGGGAVYEQYF.

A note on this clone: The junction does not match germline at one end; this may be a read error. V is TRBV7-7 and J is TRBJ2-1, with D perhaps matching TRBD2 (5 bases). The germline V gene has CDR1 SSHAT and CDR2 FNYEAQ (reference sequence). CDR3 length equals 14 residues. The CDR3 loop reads CASSRGYSYNEQFF. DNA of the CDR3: TGTGCTAGCAGCCGGGGTTACTCCTACAATGAGCAGTTCTTC. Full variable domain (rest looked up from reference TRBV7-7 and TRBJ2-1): GAGVSQSPRYKVTKRGQDVTLRCDPISSHATLYWYQQALGQGPEFLTYFNYEAQPDKSGLPSDRFSAERPEGSISTLTIQRTEQRDSAMYRCASSRGYSYNEQFFGPGTRLTVL.

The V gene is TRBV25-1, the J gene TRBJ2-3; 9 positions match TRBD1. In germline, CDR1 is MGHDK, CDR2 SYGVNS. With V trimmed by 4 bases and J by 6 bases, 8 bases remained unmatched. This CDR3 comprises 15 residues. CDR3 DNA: TGTGCCAGCAGTGTATCGACAGGGGGTCGGGATACGCAGTATTTT. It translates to CASSVSTGGRDTQYF.

The CDR3 DNA sequence: TGTGCCAGCAGCTTAGTTGGGGCCGGCGGGGGGGAGCAGTACTTC. This gives the protein CASSLVGAGGGEQYF. The rearrangement uses TRBV7-8 and TRBJ2-7; TRBD2 matches 8 bases. CDR3 length: 15 residues. The V and J ends lost 1 base and 7 bases, in that order; junction bases with no gene match: 9. Germline-derived CDR1 and CDR2 are SGHVS and FQNEAQ.

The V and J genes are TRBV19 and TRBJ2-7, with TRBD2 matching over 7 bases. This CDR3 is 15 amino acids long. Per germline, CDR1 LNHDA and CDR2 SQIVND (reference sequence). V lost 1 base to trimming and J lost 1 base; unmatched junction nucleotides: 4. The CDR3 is CASSIARRESYEQYF. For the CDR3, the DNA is TGTGCCAGTAGTATAGCCCGGCGGGAGTCCTACGAGCAGTACTTC.

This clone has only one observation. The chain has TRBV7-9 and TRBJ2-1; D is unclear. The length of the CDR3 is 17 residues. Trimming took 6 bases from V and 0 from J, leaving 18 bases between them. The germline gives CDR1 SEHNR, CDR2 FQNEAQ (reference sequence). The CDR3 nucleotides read TGTGCCAGCAGATATACAACTATAGGCCACTCCTACAATGAGCAGTTCTTC. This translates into CASRYTTIGHSYNEQFF.

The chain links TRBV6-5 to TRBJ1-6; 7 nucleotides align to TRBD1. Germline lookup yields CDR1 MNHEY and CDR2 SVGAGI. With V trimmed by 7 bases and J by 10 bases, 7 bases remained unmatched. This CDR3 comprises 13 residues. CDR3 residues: CASKDRFSSPLHF. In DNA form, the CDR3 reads TGTGCCAGCAAGGACAGGTTTTCCTCACCCCTCCACTTT.

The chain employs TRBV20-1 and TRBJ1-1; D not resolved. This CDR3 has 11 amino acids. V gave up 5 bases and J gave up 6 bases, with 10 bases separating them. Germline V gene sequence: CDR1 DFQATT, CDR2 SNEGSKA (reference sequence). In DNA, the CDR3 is TGCAGTGCTCCCTTGTCGGCTGAAGCTTTCTTT. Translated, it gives CSAPLSAEAFF.